This T cell receptor (beta chain) stems from a study of CXCR3-negative and CXCR3-positive naive CD8 T cells. General study results and limits: For memory CD8+ cells diversity was much lower, but both naive subsets had comparably high diversity. Naive subsets did not differ in surface CD5, and TRB CDR3 properties served to infer TCR strength.

About this clonotype itself: The antigen is unknown.

UMI-labeled 5' RACE TRB cDNA libraries were prepared from the cells. TCRdb reprocessed the 5' RACE reads and stores each CDR3 protein as one record, lacking DNA. Its listing shows roughly 48,000 distinct CDR3 sequences. Germline V CDR1 and CDR2: MDHEN, SYDVKM. CDR3 length equals 15 residues. The chain joins TRBV28 to TRBJ2-5; there is no DNA to check the TCRdb D call of TRBD1. Sequencing was performed on memory CD8+ T cells from blood. The sequence came from a human donor in good health. Some clones in this sample may be carry-over from other donors' samples. The CDR3 region is CASRGWTGFQETQYF.